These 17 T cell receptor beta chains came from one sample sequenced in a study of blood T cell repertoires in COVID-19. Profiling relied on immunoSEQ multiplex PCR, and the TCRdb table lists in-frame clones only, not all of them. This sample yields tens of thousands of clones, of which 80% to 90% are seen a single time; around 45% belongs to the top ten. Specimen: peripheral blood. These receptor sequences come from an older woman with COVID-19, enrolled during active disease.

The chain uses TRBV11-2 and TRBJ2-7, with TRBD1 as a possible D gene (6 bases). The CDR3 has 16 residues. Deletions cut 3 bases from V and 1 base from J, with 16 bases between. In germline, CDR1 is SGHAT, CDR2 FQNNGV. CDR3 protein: CASSFAGTIGSYEQYF. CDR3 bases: TGTGCCAGCAGCTTCGCCGGGACAATTGGGTCCTACGAGCAGTACTTC.

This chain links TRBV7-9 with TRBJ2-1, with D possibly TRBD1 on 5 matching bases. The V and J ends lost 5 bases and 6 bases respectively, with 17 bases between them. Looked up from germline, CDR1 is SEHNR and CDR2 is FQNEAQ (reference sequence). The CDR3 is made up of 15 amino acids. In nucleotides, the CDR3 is TGTGCCAGCAGCCTCTCTGAGGCAGGGTCCAATGAGCAGTTCTTC. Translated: CASSLSEAGSNEQFF.

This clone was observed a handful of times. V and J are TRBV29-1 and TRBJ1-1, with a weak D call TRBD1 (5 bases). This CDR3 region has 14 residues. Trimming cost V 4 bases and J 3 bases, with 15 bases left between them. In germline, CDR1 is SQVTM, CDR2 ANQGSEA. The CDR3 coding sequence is TGCAGCGTTGGGGGAGGGGTAGTGTACACTGAAGCTTTCTTT. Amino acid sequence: CSVGGGVVYTEAFF.

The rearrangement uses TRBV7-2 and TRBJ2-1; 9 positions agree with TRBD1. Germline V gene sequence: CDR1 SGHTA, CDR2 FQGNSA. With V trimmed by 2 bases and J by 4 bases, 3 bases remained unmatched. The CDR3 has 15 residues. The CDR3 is CASSLWTGVYNEQFF. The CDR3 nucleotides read TGTGCCAGCAGCTTATGGACAGGGGTTTACAATGAGCAGTTCTTC. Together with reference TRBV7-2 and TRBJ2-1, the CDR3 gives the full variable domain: GAGVSQSPSNKVTEKGKDVELRCDPISGHTALYWYRQSLGQGLEFLIYFQGNSAPDKSGLPSDRFSAERTGGSVSTLTIQRTQQEDSAVYLCASSLWTGVYNEQFFGPGTRLTVL.

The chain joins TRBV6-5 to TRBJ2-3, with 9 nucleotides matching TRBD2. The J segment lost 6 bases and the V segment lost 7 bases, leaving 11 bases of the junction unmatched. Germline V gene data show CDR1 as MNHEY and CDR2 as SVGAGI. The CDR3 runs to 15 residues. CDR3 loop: CASTPGLAGMDTQYF. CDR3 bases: TGTGCCAGCACCCCCGGGCTAGCGGGGATGGATACGCAGTATTTT.

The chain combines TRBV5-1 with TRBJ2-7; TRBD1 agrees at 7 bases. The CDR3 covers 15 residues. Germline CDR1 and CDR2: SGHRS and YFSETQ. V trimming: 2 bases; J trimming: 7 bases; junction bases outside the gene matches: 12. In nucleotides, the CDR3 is TGCGCCAGCAGCTTTCTGGGGGTCCCAGGGGGTGAGCAGTACTTC. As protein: CASSFLGVPGGEQYF.

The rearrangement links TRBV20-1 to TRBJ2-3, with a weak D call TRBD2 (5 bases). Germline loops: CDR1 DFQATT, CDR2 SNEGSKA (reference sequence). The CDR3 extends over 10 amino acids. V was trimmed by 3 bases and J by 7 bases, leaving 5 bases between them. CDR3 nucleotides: TGCAGTGCTAGCGGGAATACGCAGTATTTT. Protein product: CSASGNTQYF.

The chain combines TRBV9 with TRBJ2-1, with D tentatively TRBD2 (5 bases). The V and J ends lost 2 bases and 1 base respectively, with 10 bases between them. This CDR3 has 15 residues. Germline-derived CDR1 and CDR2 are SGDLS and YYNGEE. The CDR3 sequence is CASSVRADSYNEQFF. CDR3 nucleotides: TGTGCCAGCAGCGTGAGGGCGGATTCCTACAATGAGCAGTTCTTC.

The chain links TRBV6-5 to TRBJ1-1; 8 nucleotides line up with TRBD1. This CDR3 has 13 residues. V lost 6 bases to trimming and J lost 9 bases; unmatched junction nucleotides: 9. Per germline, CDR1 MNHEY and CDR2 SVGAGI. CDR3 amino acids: CASSRTGQSQAFF. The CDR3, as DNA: TGTGCCAGCAGCCGGACAGGGCAGAGCCAAGCTTTCTTT.

The CDR3 loop is CASSLAGENEQYF. In DNA, the CDR3 is TGTGCCAGCAGTTTAGCGGGAGAAAACGAGCAGTACTTC. The chain is built from TRBV27 and TRBJ2-7, with 7 bases matching TRBD2. The J segment lost 5 bases and the V segment lost 2 bases, leaving 3 bases of the junction unmatched. CDR1 is MNHEY and CDR2 is SMNVEV in the germline V gene (reference sequence). This CDR3 has 13 amino acids.

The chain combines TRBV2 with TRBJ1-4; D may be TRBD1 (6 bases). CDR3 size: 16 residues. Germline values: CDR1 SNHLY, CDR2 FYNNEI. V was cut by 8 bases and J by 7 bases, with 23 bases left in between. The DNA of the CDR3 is TGTGCCAGCGGACCCGATAGGGGGGGGCGGGCTGAAAAACTGTTTTTT. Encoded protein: CASGPDRGGRAEKLFF.

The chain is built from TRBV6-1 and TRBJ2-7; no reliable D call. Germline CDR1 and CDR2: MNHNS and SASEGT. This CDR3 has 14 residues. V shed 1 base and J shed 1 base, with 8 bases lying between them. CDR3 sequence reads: CASSEVPSSYEQYF. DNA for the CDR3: TGTGCCAGCAGTGAAGTCCCCAGTTCCTACGAGCAGTACTTC.

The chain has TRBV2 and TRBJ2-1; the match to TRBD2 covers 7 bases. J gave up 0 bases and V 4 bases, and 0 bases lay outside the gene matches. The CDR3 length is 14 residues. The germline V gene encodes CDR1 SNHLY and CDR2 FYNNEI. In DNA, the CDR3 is TGTGCCAGCAGTGGGACTAGCTCCTACAATGAGCAGTTCTTC. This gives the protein CASSGTSSYNEQFF.

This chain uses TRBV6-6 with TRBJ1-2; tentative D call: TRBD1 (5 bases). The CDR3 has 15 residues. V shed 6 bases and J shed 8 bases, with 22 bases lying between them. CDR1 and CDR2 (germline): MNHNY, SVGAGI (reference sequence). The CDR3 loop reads CASSTPGWSRGGYTF. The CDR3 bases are TGTGCCAGCAGCACGCCAGGGTGGTCTCGGGGGGGCTACACCTTC.

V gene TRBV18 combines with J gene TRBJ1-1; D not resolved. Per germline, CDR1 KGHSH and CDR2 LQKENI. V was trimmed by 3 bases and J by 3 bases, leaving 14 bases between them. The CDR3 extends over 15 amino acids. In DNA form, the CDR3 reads TGTGCCAGCTCACCTGAAGGGAACGGGGACACTGAAGCTTTCTTT. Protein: CASSPEGNGDTEAFF.

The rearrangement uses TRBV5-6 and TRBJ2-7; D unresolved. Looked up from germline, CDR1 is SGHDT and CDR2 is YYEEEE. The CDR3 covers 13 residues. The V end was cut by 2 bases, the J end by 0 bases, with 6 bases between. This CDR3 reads CASSLRFSYEQYF. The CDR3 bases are TGTGCCAGCAGCTTACGGTTCTCCTACGAGCAGTACTTC.

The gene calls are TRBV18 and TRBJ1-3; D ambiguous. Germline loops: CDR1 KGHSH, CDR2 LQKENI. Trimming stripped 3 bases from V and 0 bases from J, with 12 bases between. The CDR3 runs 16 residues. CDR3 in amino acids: CASSPSLRISGNTIYF. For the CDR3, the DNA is TGTGCCAGCTCACCCTCCCTTCGTATCTCTGGAAACACCATATATTTT.